This T cell receptor beta chain emerged from a study of lymphopenia after photon versus proton radiotherapy. Notes on the study in general: Oligoclonal CD8+ Temra expansion after nadir drove photon patients' diversity drop. Post-nadir TCR diversity decline inversely tracked overall survival among those who died.

This clone was seen only a few times. Its antigen remains unidentified. The germline CDR1 and CDR2 sequences are LNHDA and SQIVND (reference sequence). This CDR3 has 17 residues. The V and J ends lost 7 bases and 3 bases respectively, with 22 bases between them. The repertoire was sequenced with immunoSEQ multiplex PCR; TCRdb's copy has only in-frame clones and lacks some. The sample includes more than 50,000 clones, around four fifths seen only once; the top ten take 29%. The V gene is TRBV19, the J gene TRBJ1-5; TRBD1 is a possible D gene (6 bases). This clonotype originated in a man aged 50-60 years with gastric cancer. The source was peripheral blood, collected from a patient treated with photon-based radiotherapy. This CDR3 reads CASTFLSEQGDNQPQHF. In nucleotides, the CDR3 is TGTGCCAGTACTTTTCTGTCGGAACAGGGAGACAATCAGCCCCAGCATTTT.